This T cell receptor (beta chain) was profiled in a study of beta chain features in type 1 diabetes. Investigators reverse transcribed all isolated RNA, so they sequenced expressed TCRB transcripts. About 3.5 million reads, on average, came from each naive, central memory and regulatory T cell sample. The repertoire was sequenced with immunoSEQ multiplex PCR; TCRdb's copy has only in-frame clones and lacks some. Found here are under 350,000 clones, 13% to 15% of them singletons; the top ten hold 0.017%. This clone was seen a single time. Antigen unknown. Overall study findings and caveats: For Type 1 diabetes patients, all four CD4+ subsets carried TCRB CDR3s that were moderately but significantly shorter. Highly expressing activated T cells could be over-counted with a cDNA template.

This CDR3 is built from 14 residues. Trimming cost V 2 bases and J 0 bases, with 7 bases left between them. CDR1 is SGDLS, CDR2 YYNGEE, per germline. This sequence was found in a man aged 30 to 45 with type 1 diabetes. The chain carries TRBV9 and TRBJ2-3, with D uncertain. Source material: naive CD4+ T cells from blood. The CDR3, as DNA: TGTGCCAGCAGCGTCGACATGAGCACAGATACGCAGTATTTT. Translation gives CASSVDMSTDTQYF.